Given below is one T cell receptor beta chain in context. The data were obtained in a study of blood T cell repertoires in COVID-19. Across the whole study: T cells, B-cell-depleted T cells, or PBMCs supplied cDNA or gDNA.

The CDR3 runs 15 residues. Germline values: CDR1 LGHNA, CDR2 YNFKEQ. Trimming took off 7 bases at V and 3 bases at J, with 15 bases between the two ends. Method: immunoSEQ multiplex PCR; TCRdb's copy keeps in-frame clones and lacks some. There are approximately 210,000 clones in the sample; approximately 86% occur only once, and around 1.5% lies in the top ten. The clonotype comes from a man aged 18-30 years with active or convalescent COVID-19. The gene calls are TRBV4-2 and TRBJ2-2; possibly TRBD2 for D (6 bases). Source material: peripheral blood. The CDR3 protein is CASNPGGGDTGELFF. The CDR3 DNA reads TGTGCCAGCAACCCCGGTGGAGGGGACACCGGGGAGCTGTTTTTT.